Sequencing of this T cell receptor beta chain was carried out in a study of blood T cell repertoires in COVID-19. Across the whole study: Sources were T cells, B-cell-depleted T cells, or PBMCs; the material itself was cDNA or gDNA.

Original handling: From reference gene primer amplification, estimates of nucleated cell counts were derived. TCRdb's copy holds only in-frame clones and misses some; the assay was immunoSEQ multiplex PCR. Clone size and the V and J calls come from that table; the DNA yielded D and trimming. The sample lists around 81,000 clones, 85% occurring once. This clone was observed once. The length of the CDR3 is 15 residues. CDR1 GTSNPN and CDR2 SVGIG come from the germline V gene (reference sequence). The V segment lost 0 bases and the J segment 4 bases; nucleotides outside the gene matches: 4. V gene TRBV30 combines with J gene TRBJ1-3; 9 nucleotides line up with TRBD1. This receptor was obtained from a man aged 50 to 60 with acute or convalescent COVID-19. Sample: peripheral blood. CDR3 region: CAWSVRDRVGNTIYF. CDR3 nucleotide sequence: TGTGCCTGGAGTGTAAGGGACAGGGTGGGAAACACCATATATTTT.